The text below deals with one TCR beta chain. The antigen remains undetermined. The data belong to a study of T cell responses to AZD1222 COVID-19 vaccine. Study-wide points: Just a handful of people given AZD1222 tested seropositive at baseline.

Assay used: immunoSEQ multiplex PCR; TCRdb lists only in-frame clones, some missing. Altogether about 87,000 clones are present, around 91% being singletons, with the ten largest covering roughly 9%. The specimen comprised peripheral blood, sampled on day 0 of AZD1222 vaccination. This clonotype was obtained from an adult in good health.

For the CDR3, the DNA is TGTGCCAGCAGGGGGACAGGAGACTCTGGAAACACCATATATTTT. Translation: CASRGTGDSGNTIYF. The chain links TRBV4-2 to TRBJ1-3; 8 bases align to TRBD1. The trim removed 6 bases at V and 0 bases at J, leaving 4 bases unmatched. The germline gives CDR1 LGHNA, CDR2 YNFKEQ. The CDR3 runs 15 residues.